This TCR beta chain was identified during a study of blood T cell repertoires in COVID-19. Across the whole study: T cells, B-cell-depleted T cells, or PBMCs supplied cDNA or gDNA.

There are a few counts of this clone. All enrollees were about 18 to 89 years old and from fewer than 25 US areas. Cohorts were determined from participant-reported clinical history. As originally analysed: Cell counts per sample came from amplifying reference gene primers. Using immunoSEQ multiplex PCR, the repertoire was profiled, and TCRdb retains in-frame clones only, with some absent. That table gives V, J and clone size, and the DNA gave D and trimming. The sample has under 500,000 clones, around nine tenths seen once. V lost 0 bases and J lost 4, with 12 bases in between. This CDR3 comprises 15 residues. Germline CDR1 and CDR2: MGHRA and YSYEKL.

V usage is TRBV4-1 and J usage is TRBJ1-1, with D hard to call. Sequencing input: PBMCs or T cells enriched from blood (not recorded which). This TCR was sampled from a woman younger than 35 with acute COVID-19. The CDR3 DNA follows: TGCGCCAGCAGCCAAGACGTCCTAGGAGGCACTGAAGCTTTCTTT. Its protein is CASSQDVLGGTEAFF.